Listed below are T cell receptor beta chains from one sample, sequenced in a study of cytomegalovirus exposure and HLA in healthy donors. The data were produced by immunoSEQ multiplex PCR, yet TCRdb's version contains in-frame clones alone and is incomplete. The repertoire holds some 190,000 clones, with roughly 77% as singletons. Sequenced sample: PBMCs. These receptors all come from a woman aged 30 to 39 in good health and CMV-seronegative. CDR3s include the opening cysteine and the closing phenylalanine or tryptophan. The D gene is left open where the match is weak. Size values are once, few and many counts, or a class for expanded clones, and some rows have none.

v_gene,j_gene,abundance,d_gene,CDR3aa,CDR3nt
TRBV5-1,TRBJ2-1,few,TRBD1,CASSLVVTGRNEQFF,TGCGCCAGCAGCTTGGTGGTGACAGGGCGCAATGAGCAGTTCTTC
TRBV9,TRBJ1-4,NA,NA,CASSVGGQLEKLFF,TGTGCCAGCAGCGTAGGGGGACAATTAGAAAAACTGTTTTTT
TRBV6-5,TRBJ1-1,NA,NA,CASSYSIGGLNTEAFF,TGTGCCAGCAGTTACTCTATCGGGGGTCTTAACACTGAAGCTTTCTTT
TRBV5-4,TRBJ2-5,NA,NA,CASSPTGQETQYF,TGTGCCAGCAGCCCTACCGGGCAAGAGACCCAGTACTTC
TRBV27,TRBJ2-1,NA,NA,CASSLRQNFNEQFF,TGTGCCAGCAGTTTAAGACAGAACTTCAATGAGCAGTTCTTC
TRBV7-9,TRBJ2-1,NA,TRBD1,CASSLLQGTGNEQFF,TGTGCCAGCAGCTTATTACAGGGGACAGGGAATGAGCAGTTCTTC
TRBV15,TRBJ2-4,NA,TRBD1,CATSRGDRGPEDIQYF,TGTGCCACCAGCAGAGGAGACAGGGGGCCGGAGGACATTCAGTACTTC
TRBV7-6,TRBJ1-2,NA,NA,CASSPVGGRGYTF,TGTGCCAGCAGCCCCGTGGGAGGCCGTGGCTACACCTTC
TRBV25-1,TRBJ2-7,NA,NA,CASSVEQGPRYEQYF,TGTGCCAGCAGTGTAGAACAGGGTCCCCGCTACGAGCAGTACTTC
TRBV11-2,TRBJ1-1,NA,NA,CASSTRLREAFF,TGTGCCAGCAGTACCAGACTGAGAGAAGCTTTCTTT
TRBV19,TRBJ1-1,NA,NA,CASSERGAGTEAFF,TGTGCCAGTAGTGAGAGGGGAGCGGGCACTGAAGCTTTCTTT
TRBV9,TRBJ2-1,NA,NA,CASSVEAGVNSGEQFF,TGTGCCAGCAGCGTAGAGGCAGGGGTAAATTCGGGTGAGCAGTTCTTC
TRBV29-1,TRBJ1-2,NA,TRBD1,CSVTGGDYGYTF,TGCAGCGTTACAGGGGGAGACTATGGCTACACCTTC
TRBV19,TRBJ2-1,NA,TRBD2,CASRPETQLAGGLGEQFF,TGTGCCAGTAGGCCCGAAACCCAACTAGCGGGGGGGCTAGGTGAGCAGTTCTTC
TRBV2,TRBJ1-2,NA,NA,CASTLLSTAYNYGYTF,TGTGCCAGCACCCTACTTTCGACAGCCTATAACTATGGCTACACCTTC
TRBV27,TRBJ1-6,NA,NA,CASSSTGKSSPLHF,TGTGCCAGCAGTTCAACAGGGAAGAGTTCACCCCTCCACTTT
TRBV2,TRBJ2-3,NA,TRBD2,CASRVRGVTDTQYF,TGTGCCAGCAGGGTCCGGGGGGTCACAGATACACAGTATTTT
TRBV30,TRBJ2-3,few,NA,CACASELVGTDTQYF,TGTGCCTGTGCAAGCGAACTTGTAGGTACAGATACGCAGTATTTT
TRBV7-3,TRBJ2-5,NA,NA,CASSLTSSETQYF,TGTGCCAGCAGCTTAACTAGCTCAGAGACCCAGTACTTC
TRBV7-9,TRBJ1-1,few,NA,CASSLYTGGGNTEAFF,TGTGCCAGCAGCTTATATACGGGCGGGGGCAACACTGAAGCTTTCTTT
TRBV5-1,TRBJ1-2,NA,NA,CASSFSLQPNYGYTF,TGCGCCAGCAGCTTTTCGCTACAGCCAAACTATGGCTACACCTTC
TRBV5-1,TRBJ1-1,NA,TRBD1,CASSWDRHNTEAFF,TGCGCCAGCAGCTGGGACAGACACAACACTGAAGCTTTCTTT
TRBV15,TRBJ1-4,NA,NA,CATSRDTQSNEKLFF,TGTGCCACCAGCAGAGATACCCAGTCTAATGAAAAACTGTTTTTT
TRBV6-5,TRBJ2-3,NA,TRBD2,CASSYLRGADTQYF,TGTGCCAGCAGTTACTTGCGGGGGGCAGATACGCAGTATTTT
TRBV5-5,TRBJ1-6,NA,NA,CASSFNVDPGSSPLHF,TGTGCCAGCAGCTTCAACGTAGACCCGGGGAGTTCACCCCTCCACTTT
TRBV30,TRBJ1-1,NA,NA,CAWSPFRPYRNTEAFF,TGTGCCTGGAGTCCCTTTCGCCCCTACAGGAACACTGAAGCTTTCTTT
TRBV5-1,TRBJ1-1,NA,TRBD1,CASSWTTGTNTEAFF,TGCGCCAGCAGCTGGACGACAGGGACGAACACTGAAGCTTTCTTT
TRBV11-3,TRBJ2-3,NA,TRBD2,CASSLGLAGATDTQYF,TGTGCCAGCAGCTTAGGGCTAGCGGGGGCTACAGATACGCAGTATTTT
TRBV15,TRBJ2-1,NA,NA,CATSREPTGSTNNEQFF,TGTGCCACCAGCAGAGAACCCACAGGATCCACAAACAATGAGCAGTTCTTC
TRBV5-6,TRBJ2-3,NA,TRBD2,CASSLGLAGVDTQYF,TGTGCCAGCAGCTTAGGACTAGCGGGGGTGGATACGCAGTATTTT
TRBV20-1,TRBJ1-1,NA,NA,CSARSSRATFF,TGCAGTGCCCGTTCGAGCAGGGCAACTTTCTTT
TRBV5-1,TRBJ2-5,NA,TRBD1,CASSIRTGSGETQYF,TGCGCCAGCAGCATTAGGACAGGGTCAGGGGAGACCCAGTACTTC
TRBV4-3,TRBJ1-6,NA,NA,CASSQAHSKPLHF,TGCGCCAGCAGCCAAGCCCACTCCAAACCCCTCCACTTT
TRBV2,TRBJ1-4,NA,TRBD1,CASRERTGGWEKLFF,TGTGCCAGCAGGGAGCGGACAGGGGGATGGGAAAAACTGTTTTTT
TRBV29-1,TRBJ2-5,NA,NA,CSVGLSGETQYF,TGCAGCGTGGGGTTAAGCGGGGAGACCCAGTACTTC
TRBV6-6,TRBJ2-7,NA,NA,CASSYGQTSYEQYF,TGTGCCAGCAGCTACGGACAGACCTCCTACGAGCAGTACTTC
TRBV28,TRBJ1-1,few,NA,CASSQQGPEAFF,TGTGCCAGCAGTCAACAGGGCCCTGAAGCTTTCTTT
TRBV7-3,TRBJ2-3,once,TRBD2,CASSLTPGAGGPRRTDTQYF,TGTGCCAGCAGCTTAACGCCCGGGGCGGGGGGGCCGAGAAGGACAGATACGCAGTATTTT
TRBV7-9,TRBJ2-4,NA,NA,CASSPDGIAKNIQYF,TGTGCCAGCAGCCCCGACGGGATAGCCAAAAACATTCAGTACTTC
TRBV7-2,TRBJ1-5,NA,NA,CASSLGGGEQPQHF,TGTGCCAGCAGCCTAGGAGGGGGGGAACAGCCCCAGCATTTT
TRBV7-7,TRBJ2-2,NA,TRBD2,CASSHVLAGGIVELFF,TGTGCCAGCAGCCACGTACTAGCGGGGGGTATCGTGGAGCTGTTTTTT
TRBV27,TRBJ2-1,NA,TRBD1,CASSLLSPRDSYNEQFF,TGTGCCAGCAGTCTCCTATCACCCCGGGACAGCTACAATGAGCAGTTCTTC
TRBV4-1,TRBJ1-6,NA,TRBD1,CASSRAGDSYNSPLHF,TGCGCCAGCAGCCGAGCAGGGGACAGCTATAATTCACCCCTCCACTTT
TRBV6-1,TRBJ2-1,NA,NA,CASSERSYNEQFF,TGTGCCAGCAGTGAACGCTCCTACAATGAGCAGTTCTTC
TRBV6-1,TRBJ1-5,NA,TRBD1,CASSGTGISNQPQHF,TGTGCCAGCAGTGGGACAGGGATAAGCAATCAGCCCCAGCATTTT
TRBV9,TRBJ1-2,few,TRBD1,CASSPNPGQGANYGYTF,TGTGCCAGCAGCCCAAACCCGGGACAGGGGGCGAACTATGGCTACACCTTC
TRBV18,TRBJ2-2,NA,TRBD2,CASSPRPSGANTGELFF,TGTGCCAGCTCACCACGTCCTAGCGGGGCGAACACCGGGGAGCTGTTTTTT
TRBV27,TRBJ2-3,NA,TRBD1,CASSLWTGPGSADTQYF,TGTGCCAGCAGTTTATGGACAGGGCCCGGATCCGCAGATACGCAGTATTTT
TRBV14,TRBJ1-1,NA,TRBD1,CASSLETGWSTEAFF,TGTGCCAGCAGCCTAGAGACAGGGTGGAGCACTGAAGCTTTCTTT
TRBV5-1,TRBJ2-7,NA,TRBD2,CASSPRGGAGYEQYF,TGCGCCAGCAGCCCGCGGGGGGGGGCTGGCTACGAGCAGTACTTC
TRBV4-1,TRBJ2-3,NA,TRBD2,CASSQLSGGSPDTQYF,TGCGCCAGCAGCCAATTGAGCGGGGGAAGCCCAGATACGCAGTATTTT
TRBV18,TRBJ2-5,once,NA,CASSPALETQYF,TGTGCCAGCTCACCGGCTTTGGAGACCCAGTACTTC
TRBV5-1,TRBJ2-1,NA,TRBD2,CASSLRLSGEGEFF,TGCGCCAGCAGCTTGCGTCTTAGCGGGGAGGGGGAGTTCTTC